A single TCR beta chain is shown here with its context. Its antigen remains unknown. The data were obtained in a study of T cell responses to AZD1222 COVID-19 vaccine. Only in-frame clones appear in the TCRdb table, and some are missing; sequencing was by immunoSEQ multiplex PCR. The sample shows 170,000 or so clones, just under 95% of them seen only once. Study-wide results and caveats: Baseline serology detected seropositivity in only 5 or 6 AZD1222 recipients. Donors skewed white British and female; clonal diversity was possibly underestimated.

The clonotype originates from an adult in good health. The starting material was peripheral blood, obtained on day 0 of AZD1222 vaccination.

The CDR3 DNA follows: TGTGCCAGCAGTTTCAACAGGGGGCAGAATCAGCCCCAGCATTTT. Protein sequence: CASSFNRGQNQPQHF. V gene TRBV6-5 combines with J gene TRBJ1-5, with 9 nucleotides matching TRBD1. J gave up 4 bases and V 4 bases, and 5 bases lay outside the gene matches. Germline V CDR1 and CDR2: MNHEY, SVGAGI. This CDR3 has 15 amino acids.